This T cell receptor (beta chain) is drawn from a study of a mutant IDH1 vaccine in newly diagnosed glioma. Study summary: In weeks 1, 3, 5, 7, 11, 15, 19 and 23, patients were immunized, eight times in all. Onset of vaccination occurred 4-6 weeks following radiotherapy alone, or with temozolomide cycles. Treated patients, averaging about 40 years, were 62.5% male and around 40% female.

A remark on this clone: Its antigen remains unidentified.

Indicated time point: week 23, last vaccination. Each dose delivered 300 ug of mutant IDH1 20-mer peptide subcutaneously with imiquimod. This CDR3 comprises 11 residues. Germline CDR1 is SEHNR and CDR2 is FQNEAQ (reference sequence). Trimming took off 2 bases at V and 7 bases at J, with 2 bases between the two ends. Assay used: immunoSEQ multiplex PCR; TCRdb lists only in-frame clones, some missing. Of under 45,000 clones listed, roughly 83% are singletons. Sequencing used PBMCs, obtained from a glioma patient whose treatment included an IDH1 peptide vaccine. The source of this sequence is a woman aged 18-29 years with glioma. Some clones in this sample may be carry-over from other donors' samples. V usage is TRBV7-9 and J usage is TRBJ1-4, with D uncertain. The CDR3 sequence is CASSLSEKLFF. The CDR3 nucleotides read TGTGCCAGCAGCTTAAGTGAAAAACTGTTTTTT.